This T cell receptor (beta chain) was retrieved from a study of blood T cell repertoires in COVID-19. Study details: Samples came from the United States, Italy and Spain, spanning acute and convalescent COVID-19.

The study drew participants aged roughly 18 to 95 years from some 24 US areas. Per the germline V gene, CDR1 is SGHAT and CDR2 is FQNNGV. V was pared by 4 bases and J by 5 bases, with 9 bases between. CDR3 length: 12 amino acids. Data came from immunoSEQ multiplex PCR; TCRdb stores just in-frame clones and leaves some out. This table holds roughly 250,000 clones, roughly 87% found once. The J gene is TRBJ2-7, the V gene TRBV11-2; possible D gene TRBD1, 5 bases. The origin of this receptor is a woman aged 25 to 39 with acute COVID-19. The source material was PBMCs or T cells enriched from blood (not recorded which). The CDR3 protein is CASSSDSNEQYF. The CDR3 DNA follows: TGTGCCAGCAGCTCTGACAGCAACGAGCAGTACTTC.